The 24 T cell receptor beta chains in this list originate from one sample, sequenced in a study of blood T cell repertoires in COVID-19. Sequenced by immunoSEQ multiplex PCR; TCRdb stores in-frame clones only, minus some. The table has about 210,000 clones, roughly four fifths seen once. Specimen: peripheral blood. These receptors originate from a woman aged 35 to 49 with acute or convalescent COVID-19.

The chain has TRBV6-5 and TRBJ1-1, with 9 bases lining up with TRBD1. The CDR3 extends over 15 amino acids. V was clipped by 2 bases and J by 7 bases; unmatched bases: 8. Germline V gives CDR1 MNHEY, CDR2 SVGAGI. CDR3: CASSYGGTGRLEAFF. The DNA of the CDR3 is TGTGCCAGCAGTTACGGGGGGACAGGGAGACTTGAAGCTTTCTTT.

The genes are TRBV28 and TRBJ2-6; a weak D match, TRBD1 (5 bases). The CDR3 covers 17 residues. V was shortened by 2 bases and J by 0 bases, with 11 bases between the two germline ends. Germline CDR1 and CDR2: MDHEN and SYDVKM. In DNA, the CDR3 is TGTGCCAGCAGTTTAACAGGAGCAGGCTCTGGGGCCAACGTCCTGACTTTC. As protein: CASSLTGAGSGANVLTF. The whole variable domain, filled in from reference TRBV28 and TRBJ2-6, reads DVKVTQSSRYLVKRTGEKVFLECVQDMDHENMFWYRQDPGLGLRLIYFSYDVKMKEKGDIPEGYSVSREKKERFSLILESASTNQTSMYLCASSLTGAGSGANVLTFGAGSRLTVL.

In DNA form, the CDR3 reads TGCGCCAGCAGCTCAGGACTAGCGGGCTACAATGAGCAGTTCTTC. Amino acid sequence: CASSSGLAGYNEQFF. This rearrangement joins TRBV5-1 to TRBJ2-1, with 11 nucleotides matching TRBD2. The J segment lost 3 bases and the V segment lost 3 bases, leaving 2 bases of the junction unmatched. This CDR3 has 15 amino acids. CDR1 and CDR2 from the germline V gene are SGHRS and YFSETQ.

This chain's CDR3 is CASTPGQTTNTEAFF. DNA for the CDR3: TGTGCCAGTACTCCGGGACAGACTACGAACACTGAAGCTTTCTTT. The V and J genes are TRBV19 and TRBJ1-1, with 7 bases that match TRBD1. CDR3 length: 15 residues. The V gene end was trimmed by 7 bases and the J gene end by 1 base; junction bases not matched to a gene: 9. Germline values: CDR1 LNHDA, CDR2 SQIVND (reference sequence).

This clone was observed a handful of times. This chain links TRBV6-2 or TRBV6-3 with TRBJ2-7; possibly TRBD2 for D (6 bases). The CDR3 runs 15 residues. V lost 5 bases, J lost 4 bases, and 18 bases lay in between. Germline V gene data show CDR1 as MNHEY and CDR2 as SVGEGT. Here the CDR3 reads CASSLAGSAKYEQYF. In DNA form, the CDR3 reads TGTGCCAGCAGTCTCGCGGGATCCGCGAAGTACGAGCAGTACTTC.

The chain uses TRBV5-1 and TRBJ1-1; a possible D gene is TRBD1 (5 bases). The CDR3 has 14 amino acids. V was trimmed by 4 bases and J by 4 bases, leaving 14 bases between them. CDR1 is SGHRS, CDR2 YFSETQ, per germline. The CDR3 nucleotides are TGCGCCAGCAGCCCTGCAGGGTCGGCCACTGAAGCTTTCTTT. Translation gives CASSPAGSATEAFF.

The chain carries TRBV10-3 and TRBJ1-3; 11 nucleotides align to TRBD1. V was pared by 6 bases and J by 2 bases, with 12 bases of the junction left unmatched. From germline, CDR1 is ENHRY and CDR2 SYGVKD. The CDR3 extends over 18 amino acids. The CDR3 DNA reads as TGTGCCATCAGGAGACTGAAGGACAGGGGGCAAGCTGGAAACACCATATATTTT. The encoded protein is CAIRRLKDRGQAGNTIYF.

The chain has TRBV3-1 (or the pseudogene TRBV3-2) and TRBJ1-5; 7 bases are a match to TRBD1. This CDR3 comprises 15 residues. Germline values: CDR1 LGHDT, CDR2 YNNKEL (reference sequence). Unmatched junction bases numbered 10, after V lost 5 bases and J lost 6 bases. CDR3 sequence reads: CASSRTGGHSQPQHF. The CDR3 nucleotides read TGTGCCAGCAGCAGGACAGGCGGACACAGTCAGCCCCAGCATTTT.

V is TRBV19 and J is TRBJ2-7; D gene ambiguous. CDR3 length: 16 residues. The germline V gene encodes CDR1 LNHDA and CDR2 SQIVND (reference sequence). V lost 5 bases to trimming and J lost 3 bases, with 20 bases between them. The CDR3 is CASSPIDPGPLYEQYF. The CDR3 region has the DNA TGTGCCAGTAGTCCAATCGATCCGGGTCCCCTCTACGAGCAGTACTTC.

The V and J genes are TRBV6-1 and TRBJ1-1; the D is unclear. The CDR3 runs to 12 residues. V lost 5 bases and J lost 1, with 5 bases in between. Per the germline V gene, CDR1 is MNHNS and CDR2 is SASEGT. CDR3 loop: CASSSGNTEAFF. The CDR3 coding sequence is TGTGCCAGCAGTTCAGGGAACACTGAAGCTTTCTTT.

V is TRBV6-5 and J is TRBJ2-1; maybe TRBD1 (5 bases). The CDR3 has 13 amino acids. The V gene lost 4 bases and the J gene lost 14 bases, with 18 bases spanning the gap. Per germline, CDR1 MNHEY and CDR2 SVGAGI. The CDR3 region has the DNA TGTGCCAGCAGTTCGGGTCTAGGTAGGGGCAAGTTCTTC. Translated, it gives CASSSGLGRGKFF.

V usage is TRBV30 and J usage is TRBJ2-3; weak D call: TRBD2 (5 bases). This CDR3 comprises 15 residues. With 0 bases removed from V and 1 base from J, the gap between germline ends came to 11 bases. In germline, CDR1 is GTSNPN, CDR2 SVGIG (reference sequence). The CDR3 bases are TGTGCCTGGAGTGTCGCTAGCTGGGGCACAGATACGCAGTATTTT. Translating gives CAWSVASWGTDTQYF.

CDR3 nucleotide sequence: TGTGCCAGCAGTTCTGGACTAGCGGGAGGGCTACGTTTCGGGAACATTCAGTACTTC. Its protein product is CASSSGLAGGLRFGNIQYF. The chain links TRBV27 to TRBJ2-4; the match to TRBD2 covers 15 bases. The CDR3 loop spans 19 amino acids. Losses at the gene ends were 4 bases for V and 7 bases for J; bases not matched to a gene: 14. Per germline, CDR1 MNHEY and CDR2 SMNVEV (reference sequence).

The rearrangement joins TRBV6-5 to TRBJ1-6; possible D gene TRBD1, 6 bases. Trimming took off 6 bases at V and 9 bases at J, with 18 bases between the two ends. The CDR3 sequence is 15 residues long. Per germline, CDR1 MNHEY and CDR2 SVGAGI. CDR3 coding DNA: TGTGCCAGCAGCTTAAGGGGGGGGTTAAGTTCACCCCTCCACTTT. It is translated as CASSLRGGLSSPLHF.

The rearrangement joins TRBV5-1 to TRBJ2-7; 12 nucleotides match TRBD2. There are 17 residues in the CDR3. Germline CDR1 SGHRS, CDR2 YFSETQ. V gave up 1 base and J gave up 2 bases; unmatched junction bases: 7. In DNA, the CDR3 is TGCGCCAGCAGCTTGAGCGGACTAGCGGGGCCTGCCTACGAGCAGTACTTC. Amino acid sequence: CASSLSGLAGPAYEQYF.

This clone was observed once. The gene calls are TRBV15 and TRBJ2-3; possibly TRBD2 for D (6 bases). The germline V gene encodes CDR1 LNHNV and CDR2 YYDKDF (reference sequence). CDR3 size: 15 residues. V was pared by 0 bases and J by 5 bases, with 12 bases between. In DNA form, the CDR3 reads TGTGCCACCAGCAGAGATGGTAGGGAGGTAGATACGCAGTATTTT. Translated: CATSRDGREVDTQYF.

This clone was recorded once. This sequence joins TRBV3-1 (or the pseudogene TRBV3-2) and TRBJ2-2, with TRBD1 matching 7 bases. Germline assignment: CDR1 LGHDT and CDR2 YNNKEL (reference sequence). The CDR3 totals 14 residues. Trimming cost V 2 bases and J 6 bases; bases outside gene matches: 3. CDR3 loop: CASSQQTGAGELFF. In DNA form, the CDR3 reads TGTGCCAGCAGCCAACAAACAGGGGCCGGGGAGCTGTTTTTT.

This chain connects TRBV30 to TRBJ2-5, with a tentative D call TRBD1 (6 bases). CDR1 is GTSNPN and CDR2 is SVGIG in the germline V gene (reference sequence). V dropped 4 bases and J dropped 3 bases, with 9 bases sitting between them. The CDR3 has 12 amino acids. DNA of the CDR3: TGTGCCTGGAACAGGGACGAAGAGACCCAGTACTTC. Protein sequence: CAWNRDEETQYF.

The chain couples TRBV6-6 to TRBJ2-7; 11 bases align to TRBD2. CDR3 length equals 14 residues. The germline CDR1 and CDR2 sequences are MNHNY and SVGAGI (reference sequence). V shed 5 bases, J shed 5 bases, and the junction held 5 bases outside the gene matches. This CDR3 reads CASSAGLADDEQYF. The CDR3 DNA follows: TGTGCCAGCAGTGCGGGACTAGCGGACGACGAGCAGTACTTC.

The V call is TRBV5-4, the J call TRBJ2-2, with TRBD1 matching over 8 bases. Trimming removed 0 bases from V and 8 bases from J; junction bases left unmatched: 6. CDR3 length: 15 amino acids. Per the germline V gene, CDR1 is SGHNT and CDR2 is YYREEE (reference sequence). Here the CDR3 reads CASSLAWDRRGELFF. In DNA form, the CDR3 reads TGTGCCAGCAGCTTGGCCTGGGACAGGAGGGGGGAGCTGTTTTTT.

The chain carries TRBV6-5 and TRBJ2-1, with TRBD1 matching over 12 bases. The CDR3 is 15 residues long. With V trimmed by 2 bases and J by 7 bases, 3 bases remained unmatched. Germline-derived CDR1 and CDR2 are MNHEY and SVGAGI. The CDR3 is CASSYGTGGLNEQFF. Written as DNA, the CDR3 is TGTGCCAGCAGTTACGGGACAGGGGGCTTAAATGAGCAGTTCTTC.

As concerns this clone: The sample has other DNA sequences that encode this CDR3 too. This sequence joins TRBV19 and TRBJ2-1, with D possibly being TRBD2 (6 bases). Germline values: CDR1 LNHDA, CDR2 SQIVND (reference sequence). This CDR3 is 13 amino acids long. The V gene lost 4 bases and the J gene lost 4 bases, with 8 bases spanning the gap. For the CDR3, the DNA is TGTGCCAGTAGTAAGGGACTTTACAATGAGCAGTTCTTC. Amino acids: CASSKGLYNEQFF.

The chain is built from TRBV7-6 and TRBJ2-1; 7 bases are shared with TRBD2. This CDR3 is 18 amino acids long. The V gene end was trimmed by 4 bases and the J gene end by 2 bases; junction bases not matched to a gene: 14. The germline V gene has CDR1 SGHVS and CDR2 FNYEAQ. CDR3 nucleotide sequence: TGTGCCAGCAGCTCACTTAGGTCAAGCGGGGAAGCCTACAATGAGCAGTTCTTC. It codes for CASSSLRSSGEAYNEQFF.

The table lists this clone with a few counts. The chain uses TRBV24-1 and TRBJ2-2, with 10 nucleotides matching TRBD2. Germline lookup yields CDR1 KGHDR and CDR2 SFDVKD. The CDR3 extends over 16 amino acids. V lost 3 bases, J lost 0 bases, and 0 bases stayed unmatched. The DNA of the CDR3 is TGTGCCACCAGTGATACTAGCGGGGCGAACACCGGGGAGCTGTTTTTT. Its translation: CATSDTSGANTGELFF.